The rows below give T cell receptor beta chains drawn from one sample of a study of CD8+CD57+ T cells in acquired aplastic anemia. Each CDR3 protein gets one entry after TCRdb re-called the reads with MiXCR. The sample contains 100,000 to 150,000 distinct CDR3 sequences, around 46% of which appear only once. Sample: sorted CD4+, CD8+, or CD8+CD57+ T cells (not recorded which) from PBMCs. The receptors come from a human donor in good health, serving as a control. Each CDR3 is given with its conserved first and last residue.

V gene: TRBV11-2
CDR3 protein: CASSLERSSGETQYF

V gene: TRBV2
CDR3 protein: CASSEGGDRFF

V gene: TRBV15
CDR3 protein: CATSRDAQETQYF

V gene: TRBV25-1
CDR3 protein: CASSELPTYNEQFF

V gene: TRBV15
CDR3 protein: CATSREQGEKLFF

V gene: TRBV7-8
CDR3 protein: CASSPDRSNQPQHF

V gene: TRBV6-5
CDR3 protein: CASSYSNVASSGYTF

V gene: TRBV20-1
CDR3 protein: CSTRGQGNIQYF

V gene: TRBV9
CDR3 protein: CASSYDLLGEQFF

V gene: TRBV2
CDR3 protein: CASSPLGEKLFF

V gene: TRBV7-8
CDR3 protein: CASSARDRGEWQYF

V gene: TRBV12-3/TRBV12-4
CDR3 protein: CASSVSSGGEETQYF

V gene: TRBV7-2
CDR3 protein: CASSLEGPHEQYF

V gene: TRBV5-5
CDR3 protein: CASRGQNSPLHF

V gene: TRBV7-2
CDR3 protein: CASSSREVATQYF

V gene: TRBV25-1
CDR3 protein: CASSTDRDNEQFF

V gene: TRBV6-5
CDR3 protein: CASSPGQGARYEQYF

V gene: TRBV15
CDR3 protein: CATSRDLDFSGNTIYF

V gene: TRBV29-1
CDR3 protein: CSVPLYEQFF

V gene: TRBV6-5
CDR3 protein: CASSFPGQNEKLFF

V gene: TRBV12-3/TRBV12-4
CDR3 protein: CASSPPHEDRRTRLVRDF

V gene: TRBV20-1
CDR3 protein: CSAGTGGETQYF

V gene: TRBV5-5
CDR3 protein: CASSLDRSSYEQYF

V gene: TRBV7-9
CDR3 protein: CASSRDPDYEQYF

V gene: TRBV30
CDR3 protein: CAWSDTGTAHGYTF

V gene: TRBV7-9
CDR3 protein: CASSLQGGARVKYF

V gene: TRBV2
CDR3 protein: CASRGPDIAGGRYNEQFF

V gene: TRBV19
CDR3 protein: CASSSRGGTDTQYF

V gene: TRBV9
CDR3 protein: CASSVGGREDTEAFF

V gene: TRBV6-4
CDR3 protein: CASSTWTTGTRNYGYTF

V gene: TRBV2
CDR3 protein: CASSEWYASYEQYF